The T cell receptor (beta chain) described here comes from a study of graft-versus-host responses after intestinal transplantation. Study-wide background: As for transplant type, recipients had multivisceral, liver-intestinal, or isolated intestinal grafts. Recipients across the board were started on anti-thymocyte globulin induction, then kept on tacrolimus and steroids for two to three years. General study points: GvH clones turned up in recipient marrow; some had shown up first in ileum or blood. Early after transplant, HvG clones declined as circulating GvH clones peaked.

This clone was picked up one time. The target antigen is unknown. The CDR3 sequence is 16 residues long. CDR1 LNHDA and CDR2 SQIVND come from the germline V gene (reference sequence). After removal of 10 bases from V and 3 bases from J, the junction contained 12 bases not matched to a gene. The method was immunoSEQ multiplex PCR; TCRdb's version includes in-frame clones alone and lacks a portion of them. The sample has 100,000 or so clones; approximately 90% are singletons. The clonotype comes from a human donor who received an intestinal transplant. The sample in question was unstimulated CD4+ T cells sorted from spleen or lymph node cells, obtained before intestinal transplant. This chain connects TRBV19 to TRBJ1-2, with 12 positions matching TRBD1. In DNA form, the CDR3 reads TGTGCCACAGGGGGGACAGGGGGCGCGGGTGACTATGGCTACACCTTC. This codes for CATGGTGGAGDYGYTF. Full variable domain (remainder filled in from reference TRBV19 and TRBJ1-2): DGGITQSPKYLFRKEGQNVTLSCEQNLNHDAMYWYRQDPGQGLRLIYYSQIVNDFQKGDIAEGYSVSREKKESFPLTVTSAQKNPTAFYLCATGGTGGAGDYGYTFGSGTRLTVV.